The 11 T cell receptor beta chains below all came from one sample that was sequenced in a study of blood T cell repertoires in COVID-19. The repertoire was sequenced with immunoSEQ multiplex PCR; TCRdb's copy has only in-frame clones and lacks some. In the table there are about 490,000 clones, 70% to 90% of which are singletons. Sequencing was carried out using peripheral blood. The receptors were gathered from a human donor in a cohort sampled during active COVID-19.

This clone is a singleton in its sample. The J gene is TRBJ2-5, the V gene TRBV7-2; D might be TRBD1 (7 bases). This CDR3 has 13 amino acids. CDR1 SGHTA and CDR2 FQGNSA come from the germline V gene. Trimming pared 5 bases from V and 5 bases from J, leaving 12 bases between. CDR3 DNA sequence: TGTGCCAGCAGCGGAGGGGGCGGCGAGACCCAGTACTTC. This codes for CASSGGGGETQYF.

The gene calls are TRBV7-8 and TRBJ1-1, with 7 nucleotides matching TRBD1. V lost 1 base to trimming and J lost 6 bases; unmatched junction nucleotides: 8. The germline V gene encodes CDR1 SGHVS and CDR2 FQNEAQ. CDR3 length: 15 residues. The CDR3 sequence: CASSLVRQGDSEAFF. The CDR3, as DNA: TGTGCCAGCAGCTTAGTGAGACAGGGAGACTCTGAAGCTTTCTTT.

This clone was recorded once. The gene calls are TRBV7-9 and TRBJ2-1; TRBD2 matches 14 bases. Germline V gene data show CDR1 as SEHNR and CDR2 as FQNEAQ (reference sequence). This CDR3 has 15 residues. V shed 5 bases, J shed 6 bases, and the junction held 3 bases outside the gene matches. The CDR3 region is CASSQTSGGVNEQFF. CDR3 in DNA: TGTGCCAGCAGCCAGACTAGCGGGGGGGTCAATGAGCAGTTCTTC.

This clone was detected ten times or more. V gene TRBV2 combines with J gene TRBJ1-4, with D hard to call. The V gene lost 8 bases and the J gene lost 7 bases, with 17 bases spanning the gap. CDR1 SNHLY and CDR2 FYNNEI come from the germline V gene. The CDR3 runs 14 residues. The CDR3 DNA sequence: TGTGCCAGCTCCTTGGGAGTTAGCCTTGAAAAACTGTTTTTT. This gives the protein CASSLGVSLEKLFF.

This CDR3 is CASSTAGQRTEAFF. The CDR3 DNA reads TGTGCCAGCAGTACCGCGGGACAGAGGACTGAAGCTTTCTTT. The V gene is TRBV25-1, the J gene TRBJ1-1, with 7 bases fitting TRBD1. The CDR3 runs 14 residues. Germline V gives CDR1 MGHDK, CDR2 SYGVNS. Trimming at V came to 5 bases and at J to 5 bases, leaving 8 bases not matched to a gene.

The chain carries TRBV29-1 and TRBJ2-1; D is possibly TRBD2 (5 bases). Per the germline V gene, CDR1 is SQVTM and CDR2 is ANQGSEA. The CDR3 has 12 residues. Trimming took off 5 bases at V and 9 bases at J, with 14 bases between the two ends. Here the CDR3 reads CSVCVVGIEQFF. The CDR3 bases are TGCAGCGTTTGTGTGGTCGGGATTGAGCAGTTCTTC.

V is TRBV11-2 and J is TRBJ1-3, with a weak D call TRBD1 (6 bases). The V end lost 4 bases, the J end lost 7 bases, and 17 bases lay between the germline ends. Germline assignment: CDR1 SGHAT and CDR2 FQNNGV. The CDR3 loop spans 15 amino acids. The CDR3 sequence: CASSSEGRGRNTIYF. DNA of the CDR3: TGTGCCAGCAGCTCCGAGGGCAGGGGAAGGAACACCATATATTTT.

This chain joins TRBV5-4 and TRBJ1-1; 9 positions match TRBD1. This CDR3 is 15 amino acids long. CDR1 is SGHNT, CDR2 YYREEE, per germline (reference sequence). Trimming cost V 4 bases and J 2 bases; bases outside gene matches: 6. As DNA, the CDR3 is TGTGCCAGCAGCCCGTGGACAGGGGCAAACACTGAAGCTTTCTTT. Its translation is CASSPWTGANTEAFF.

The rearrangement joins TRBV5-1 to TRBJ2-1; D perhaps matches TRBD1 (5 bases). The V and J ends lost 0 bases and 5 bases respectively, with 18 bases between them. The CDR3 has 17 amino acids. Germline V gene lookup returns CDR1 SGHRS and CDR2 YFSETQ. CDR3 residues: CASSLAIQLAGNNEQFF. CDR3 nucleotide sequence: TGCGCCAGCAGCTTGGCAATTCAGCTTGCAGGGAACAATGAGCAGTTCTTC.

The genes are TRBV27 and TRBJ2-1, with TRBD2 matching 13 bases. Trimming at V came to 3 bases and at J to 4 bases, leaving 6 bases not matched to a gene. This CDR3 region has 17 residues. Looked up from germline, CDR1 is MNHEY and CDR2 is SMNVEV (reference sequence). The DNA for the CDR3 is TGTGCCAGCAGTTTCCCGACTAGCGGGAGGAGATACAATGAGCAGTTCTTC. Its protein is CASSFPTSGRRYNEQFF.

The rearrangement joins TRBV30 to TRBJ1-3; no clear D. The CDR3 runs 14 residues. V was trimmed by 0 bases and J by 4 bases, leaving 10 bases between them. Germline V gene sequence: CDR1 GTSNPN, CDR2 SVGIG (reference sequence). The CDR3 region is CAWSVGGGGNTIYF. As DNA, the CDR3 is TGTGCCTGGAGTGTAGGCGGAGGAGGAAACACCATATATTTT. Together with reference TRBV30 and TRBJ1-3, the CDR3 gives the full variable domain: SQTIHQWPATLVQPVGSPLSLECTVEGTSNPNLYWYRQAAGRGLQLLFYSVGIGQISSEVPQNLSASRPQDRQFILSSKKLLLSDSGFYLCAWSVGGGGNTIYFGEGSWLTVV.